The TCR beta chain described here comes from a study of technical replicates of blood from several donors. V shed 4 bases and J shed 1 base, with 7 bases lying between them. This CDR3 comprises 13 residues. Germline V gene sequence: CDR1 LGHNA, CDR2 YSLEER. Assay used: immunoSEQ multiplex PCR; TCRdb lists only in-frame clones, some missing. The sample lists roughly 80,000 clones; about 89% were seen once. Sequenced sample: T cells isolated from PBMCs. The V and J genes are TRBV4-3 and TRBJ1-1; D call uncertain. The origin of this receptor is a human donor in good health. CDR3: CASSPYANTEAFF. CDR3 DNA: TGCGCCAGCAGCCCCTACGCGAACACTGAAGCTTTCTTT.